This T cell receptor beta chain was captured in a study of OX40 agonist ivuxolimab in advanced cancers. Across the study: The patients received agonistic anti-OX40 (CD134) antibody ivuxolimab. General study points: The 0.1-3.0 mg/kg partial responders had among the lowest clonal expansion. At 0.1 to 3.0 mg/kg, clonal expansion of CD4+ and CD8+ blood T cells had occurred by week 6.

As for this clone: Its antigen is not known.

The study sampled blood at baseline, cycle 4 day 1, and cycle 7 day 1. V lost 7 bases, J lost 7 bases, and 8 bases lay in between. This CDR3 has 11 amino acids. Germline V CDR1 and CDR2: LNHDA, SQIVND (reference sequence). The repertoire was sequenced with immunoSEQ multiplex PCR; TCRdb's copy has only in-frame clones and lacks some. The repertoire holds tens of thousands of clones, with 80% to 95% as singletons. The sequencing here drew on CD4+ or CD8+ T cells sorted from blood, taken in a trial of the OX40 agonist ivuxolimab. The J gene is TRBJ2-4, the V gene TRBV19, with D hard to call. The TCR comes from an adult with an advanced solid tumor such as melanoma, head and neck, liver or kidney cancer. CDR3 in amino acids: CASTKLNIQYF. CDR3 coding DNA: TGTGCCAGTACCAAACTCAACATTCAGTACTTC. Full variable domain (rest looked up from reference TRBV19 and TRBJ2-4): DGGITQSPKYLFRKEGQNVTLSCEQNLNHDAMYWYRQDPGQGLRLIYYSQIVNDFQKGDIAEGYSVSREKKESFPLTVTSAQKNPTAFYLCASTKLNIQYFGAGTRLSVL.